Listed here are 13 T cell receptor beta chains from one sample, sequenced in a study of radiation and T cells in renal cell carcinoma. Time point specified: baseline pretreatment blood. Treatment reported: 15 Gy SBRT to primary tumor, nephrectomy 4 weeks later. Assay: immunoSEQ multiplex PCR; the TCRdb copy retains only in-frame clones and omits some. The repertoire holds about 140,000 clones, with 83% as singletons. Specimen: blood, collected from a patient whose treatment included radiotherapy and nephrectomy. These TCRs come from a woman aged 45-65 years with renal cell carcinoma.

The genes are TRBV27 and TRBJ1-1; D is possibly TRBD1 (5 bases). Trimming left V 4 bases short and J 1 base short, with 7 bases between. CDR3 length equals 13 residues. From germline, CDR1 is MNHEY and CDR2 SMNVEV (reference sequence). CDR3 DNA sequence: TGTGCCAGCAGTTGGACACCGAACACTGAAGCTTTCTTT. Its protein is CASSWTPNTEAFF.

The DNA for the CDR3 is TGTGCCAGCAGCCCTAGTGGGACAGCCGAGCAGTACTTC. Translating gives CASSPSGTAEQYF. The chain is built from TRBV7-9 and TRBJ2-7, with 7 positions matching TRBD1. With 5 bases clipped from V and 6 bases from J, the junction kept 7 bases outside the gene matches. Germline V CDR1 and CDR2: SEHNR, FQNEAQ (reference sequence). The CDR3 totals 13 residues.

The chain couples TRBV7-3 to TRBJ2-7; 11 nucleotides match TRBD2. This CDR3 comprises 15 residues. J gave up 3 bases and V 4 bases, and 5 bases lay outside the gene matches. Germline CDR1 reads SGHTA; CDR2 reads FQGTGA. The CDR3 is CASSSSGTSGYEQYF. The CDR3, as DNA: TGTGCCAGCAGCTCATCCGGGACTAGCGGCTACGAGCAGTACTTC.

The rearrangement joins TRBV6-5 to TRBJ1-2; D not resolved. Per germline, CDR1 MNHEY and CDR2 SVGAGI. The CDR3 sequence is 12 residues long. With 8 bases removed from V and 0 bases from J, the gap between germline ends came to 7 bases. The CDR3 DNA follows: TGTGCCAGCTTTGTCTCTAACTATGGCTACACCTTC. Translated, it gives CASFVSNYGYTF.

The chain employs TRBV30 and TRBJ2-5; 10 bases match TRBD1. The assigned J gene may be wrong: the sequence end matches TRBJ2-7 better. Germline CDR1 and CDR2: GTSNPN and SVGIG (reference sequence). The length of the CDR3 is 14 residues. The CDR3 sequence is CAWSVRGQGGEQYF. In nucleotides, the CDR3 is TGTGCCTGGAGTGTACGAGGACAGGGGGGCGAGCAGTACTTC.

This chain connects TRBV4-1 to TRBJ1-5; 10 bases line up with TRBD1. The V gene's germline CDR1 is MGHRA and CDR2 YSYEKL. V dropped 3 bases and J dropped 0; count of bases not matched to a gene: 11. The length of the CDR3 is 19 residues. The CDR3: CASSHAGTGVSNSNQPQHF. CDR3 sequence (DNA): TGCGCCAGCAGCCACGCCGGGACAGGGGTCAGTAATAGCAATCAGCCCCAGCATTTT.

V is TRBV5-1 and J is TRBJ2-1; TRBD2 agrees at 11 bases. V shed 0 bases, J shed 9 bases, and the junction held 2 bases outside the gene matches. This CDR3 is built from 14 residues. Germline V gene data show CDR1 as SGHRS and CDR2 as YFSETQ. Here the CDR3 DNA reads TGCGCCAGCAGCTTGGTGCTAGCGGGGGGTGAGCAGTTCTTC. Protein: CASSLVLAGGEQFF. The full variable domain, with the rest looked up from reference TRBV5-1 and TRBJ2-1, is KAGVTQTPRYLIKTRGQQVTLSCSPISGHRSVSWYQQTPGQGLQFLFEYFSETQRNKGNFPGRFSGRQFSNSRSEMNVSTLELGDSALYLCASSLVLAGGEQFFGPGTRLTVL.

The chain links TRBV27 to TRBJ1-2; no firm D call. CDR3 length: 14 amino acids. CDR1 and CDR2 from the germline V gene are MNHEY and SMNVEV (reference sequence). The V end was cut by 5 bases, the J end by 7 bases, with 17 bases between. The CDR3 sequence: CASSVRPGFLGYTF. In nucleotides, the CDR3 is TGTGCCAGCAGTGTAAGACCGGGGTTCCTTGGCTACACCTTC.

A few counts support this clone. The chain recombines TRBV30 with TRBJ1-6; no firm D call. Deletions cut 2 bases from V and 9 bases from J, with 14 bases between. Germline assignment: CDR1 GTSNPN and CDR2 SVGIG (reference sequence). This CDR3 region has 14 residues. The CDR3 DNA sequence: TGTGCCTGGAGTTGGCCACAACGGGGTTCACCCCTCCACTTT. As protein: CAWSWPQRGSPLHF.

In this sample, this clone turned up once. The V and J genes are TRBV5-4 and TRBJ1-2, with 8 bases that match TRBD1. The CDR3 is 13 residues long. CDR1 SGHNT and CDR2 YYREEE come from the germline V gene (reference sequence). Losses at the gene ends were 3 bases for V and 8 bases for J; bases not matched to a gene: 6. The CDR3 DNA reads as TGTGCCAGCAGCTGGACAGGGATTGACGGCTACACCTTC. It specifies CASSWTGIDGYTF.

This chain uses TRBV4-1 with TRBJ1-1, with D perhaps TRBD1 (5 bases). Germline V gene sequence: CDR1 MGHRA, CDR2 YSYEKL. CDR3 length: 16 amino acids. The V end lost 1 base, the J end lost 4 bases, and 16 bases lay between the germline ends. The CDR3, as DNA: TGCGCCAGCAGCCAAGGGGGTGCAGGGTACAGCACTGAAGCTTTCTTT. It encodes CASSQGGAGYSTEAFF.

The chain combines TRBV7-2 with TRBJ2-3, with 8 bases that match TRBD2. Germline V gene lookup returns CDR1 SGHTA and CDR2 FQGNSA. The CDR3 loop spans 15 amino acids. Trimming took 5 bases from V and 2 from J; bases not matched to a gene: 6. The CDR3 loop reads CASSVSGADTDTQYF. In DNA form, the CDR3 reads TGTGCCAGCAGCGTTAGCGGGGCCGACACAGATACGCAGTATTTT. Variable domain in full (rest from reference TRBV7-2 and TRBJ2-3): GAGVSQSPSNKVTEKGKDVELRCDPISGHTALYWYRQSLGQGLEFLIYFQGNSAPDKSGLPSDRFSAERTGGSVSTLTIQRTQQEDSAVYLCASSVSGADTDTQYFGPGTRLTVL.

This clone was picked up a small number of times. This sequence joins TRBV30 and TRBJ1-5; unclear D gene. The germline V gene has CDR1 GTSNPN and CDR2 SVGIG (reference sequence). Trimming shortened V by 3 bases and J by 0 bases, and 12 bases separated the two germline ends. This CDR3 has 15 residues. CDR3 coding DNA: TGTGCCTGGAGCCGGCCACCGTATAGCAATCAGCCCCAGCATTTT. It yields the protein CAWSRPPYSNQPQHF.